The present T cell receptor (beta chain) was sequenced within a study of T-cell memory formation after mild COVID-19. CDR3 length: 13 residues. CDR1 and CDR2 from the germline V gene are SGHTA and FQGNSA. Trimming stripped 5 bases from V and 5 bases from J, with 7 bases between. Each CDR3 protein is one row after TCRdb ran MiXCR on the 5' RACE reads. The sample has under 250,000 distinct CDR3 sequences, over 9.5% seen once. Whole-study findings and limits: Shrinking CD4+ clones were chiefly CM and EM; CD8+ ones were chiefly EMRA. Second-wave clones that peaked on day 37 lacked confirmed SARS-CoV-2 specificity. Some SARS-CoV-2-responding clones were already detected in memory before infection. The study found balanced CD4/CD8 in clones contracting day 15 to 85 and a CD4+ lean in later expanders.

Of note for this clonotype: Its antigen is as yet unknown.

This TCR was sampled from a man between 18 and 29 years old who had mild COVID-19 (a few samples of this study predate the infection). Cell type and time point are not known. The rearrangement joins TRBV7-2 to TRBJ1-6; no definite D call. Input material: PBMCs or a T cell subset sorted from them (not recorded which). CDR3 nucleotides: TGTGCCAGCAGCCGGCCCCATAATTCACCCCTCCACTTT. Its protein is CASSRPHNSPLHF.